This note documents a single T cell receptor beta chain sequence. The same CDR3 also results from other DNA sequences found in this sample. The data are from a study of blood T cell repertoires in COVID-19. The repertoire was sequenced with immunoSEQ multiplex PCR; TCRdb's copy has only in-frame clones and lacks some. The sample has 200,000 to 250,000 clones; more than 75% are singletons. The V and J ends lost 3 bases and 4 bases respectively, with 7 bases between them. Germline V gives CDR1 MDHEN, CDR2 SYDVKM. The CDR3 has 13 residues. Sequencing was performed on PBMCs or T cells enriched from blood (not recorded which). The chain is built from TRBV28 and TRBJ1-3, with D maybe TRBD1 (5 bases). This sequence originates from a man aged 25 to 40 in a cohort exposed to, infected with or recovered from COVID-19 (not recorded which). DNA for the CDR3: TGTGCCAGCAGTTTCAGGGCCGGAAACACCATATATTTT. Protein sequence: CASSFRAGNTIYF.